Below, 20 T cell receptor beta chains from the same sample are listed, as sequenced in a study of CD8 T cells in Susac syndrome. Reverse transcription of about 0.5 to 1 ug RNA was performed with random hexamers. TCRdb ran MiXCR on the immunoSEQ multiplex PCR reads and lists one entry per CDR3 protein. The sample holds about 150,000 distinct CDR3 sequences, under 95% seen once. The material sequenced was CD4+ T cells from PBMCs. These receptors all stem from a human donor with multiple sclerosis.

The table lists this clonotype with a count of one. The J gene is TRBJ2-2, the V gene TRBV4-1; TRBD1 matches at 8 bases. Germline V gene sequence: CDR1 MGHRA, CDR2 YSYEKL. This CDR3 contains 17 residues. The ends lost 1 base at V and 5 bases at J; junction bases unmatched: 9. CDR3 DNA: TGCGCCAGCAGCCAAGGGGCGCAGGGGGCGGAAACCGGGGAGCTGTTTTTT. This codes for CASSQGAQGAETGELFF.

This chain uses TRBV12-3 or TRBV12-4 with TRBJ1-5, with TRBD1 as a possible D gene (6 bases). This CDR3 spans 12 amino acids. With 8 bases removed from V and 6 bases from J, the gap between germline ends came to 11 bases. The CDR3 sequence: CASARGGQPQHF. The CDR3 DNA follows: TGTGCCAGCGCCAGGGGCGGTCAGCCCCAGCATTTT.

This sequence joins TRBV7-8 and TRBJ2-7, with D hard to call. Per the germline V gene, CDR1 is SGHVS and CDR2 is FQNEAQ. Trimming removed 1 base at V and 2 bases at J, with 9 bases between. This CDR3 has 14 residues. This CDR3 reads CASSLGHQTYEQYF. CDR3 nucleotides: TGTGCCAGCAGCTTAGGGCATCAAACCTACGAGCAGTACTTC.

The chain combines TRBV29-1 with TRBJ2-7, with 11 bases identical to TRBD1. The junction had 7 bases not matched to a gene; V was cut back by 6 bases and J by 3 bases. CDR3 length: 14 amino acids. The germline gives CDR1 SQVTM, CDR2 ANQGSEA. The CDR3 region is CSVSDRGLIYEQYF. The CDR3, as DNA: TGCAGCGTGTCGGACAGGGGGCTCATCTACGAGCAGTACTTC.

CDR3 protein: CASSYGQGTYEQYF. As DNA, the CDR3 is TGTGCCAGCAGTTACGGACAGGGGACCTACGAGCAGTACTTC. The chain couples TRBV6-6 to TRBJ2-7; TRBD1 aligns across 9 bases. Germline V gives CDR1 MNHNY, CDR2 SVGAGI (reference sequence). The CDR3 is 14 amino acids. Trimming took 2 bases from V and 2 from J; bases not matched to a gene: 1.

V gene TRBV19 combines with J gene TRBJ1-2, with D possibly being TRBD1 (5 bases). The CDR3 is 17 amino acids. CDR1 and CDR2 (germline): LNHDA, SQIVND (reference sequence). The ends were cut back, 6 bases at V and 5 bases at J, with 25 bases in the middle. The CDR3 is CASRTATDRAAAYGYTF. CDR3 coding DNA: TGTGCCAGTAGAACAGCGACCGACAGAGCCGCCGCTTATGGCTACACCTTC.

The gene calls are TRBV2 and TRBJ1-2; no definite D call. Trimming pared 3 bases from V and 4 bases from J, leaving 12 bases between. The CDR3 has 14 residues. The germline V gene has CDR1 SNHLY and CDR2 FYNNEI. CDR3 bases: TGTGCCAGCAGTGAGGGGTTCAGTCCCTATGGCTACACCTTC. It yields the protein CASSEGFSPYGYTF.

The chain uses TRBV30 and TRBJ2-7; tentatively, D is TRBD1 or TRBD2 (6 bases each). With 3 bases removed from V and 2 bases from J, the gap between germline ends came to 17 bases. In germline, CDR1 is GTSNPN, CDR2 SVGIG (reference sequence). The CDR3 is 15 residues long. In nucleotides, the CDR3 is TGTGCCTGGAGGGAGGGGGGCAGGATGACCTACGAGCAGTACTTC. Translated: CAWREGGRMTYEQYF.

V gene TRBV18 combines with J gene TRBJ1-1, with D possibly being TRBD1 (5 bases). This CDR3 comprises 16 residues. Germline V CDR1 and CDR2: KGHSH, LQKENI. Trimming took 3 bases from V and 5 from J, leaving 19 bases between them. Here the CDR3 reads CASSPQAVVGGTEAFF. DNA for the CDR3: TGTGCCAGCTCACCTCAGGCGGTTGTGGGGGGGACTGAAGCTTTCTTT.

This clonotype was observed once. The V and J genes are TRBV4-3 and TRBJ1-1; D is uncertain. There are 16 residues in the CDR3. V lost 2 bases and J 8 bases, leaving 21 bases between the germline ends. Germline V lookup: CDR1 LGHNA, CDR2 YSLEER. The DNA for the CDR3 is TGCGCCAGCAGCCAATCTATGATGGCGGGAGGCTCCGAAGCTTTCTTT. This translates into CASSQSMMAGGSEAFF.

The gene calls are TRBV4-1 and TRBJ2-1; D may be TRBD1 (6 bases). There are 16 residues in the CDR3. Germline-derived CDR1 and CDR2 are MGHRA and YSYEKL. V gave up 4 bases and J gave up 9 bases, with 22 bases separating them. CDR3 nucleotides: TGCGCCAGCAGCCCCATCACCCGGCTAGTAGGGGGTGAGCAGTTCTTC. Residues: CASSPITRLVGGEQFF.

The CDR3 bases are TGTGCCTGGAAAACCTACAGGGAAGAAGCTTTCTTT. The encoded protein is CAWKTYREEAFF. The chain is built from TRBV30 and TRBJ1-1; D is possibly TRBD1 (6 bases). CDR3 length equals 12 residues. Germline V gives CDR1 GTSNPN, CDR2 SVGIG (reference sequence). Trimming took 4 bases from V and 8 from J, leaving 14 bases between them. The whole variable domain, remainder taken from reference TRBV30 and TRBJ1-1, is SQTIHQWPATLVQPVGSPLSLECTVEGTSNPNLYWYRQAAGRGLQLLFYSVGIGQISSEVPQNLSASRPQDRQFILSSKKLLLSDSGFYLCAWKTYREEAFFGQGTRLTVV.

The V gene is TRBV2, the J gene TRBJ2-7, with D possibly TRBD1 on 6 matching bases. In germline, CDR1 is SNHLY, CDR2 FYNNEI. This CDR3 is built from 14 residues. V lost 9 bases and J 7 bases, leaving 22 bases between the germline ends. As DNA, the CDR3 is TGTGCCAGTGCGATGGTGGGGGCCGGGACGGAGCAGTACTTC. Protein sequence: CASAMVGAGTEQYF.

This chain joins TRBV20-1 and TRBJ2-7, with 9 bases matching TRBD2. The V segment lost 0 bases and the J segment 0 bases; nucleotides outside the gene matches: 3. The germline V gene encodes CDR1 DFQATT and CDR2 SNEGSKA (reference sequence). The CDR3 sequence is 15 residues long. Written as DNA, the CDR3 is TGCAGTGCTAGAGATAGCGGGAGACCCTCCTACGAGCAGTACTTC. This gives the protein CSARDSGRPSYEQYF.

This rearrangement joins TRBV18 to TRBJ2-7; tentative D call: TRBD2 (5 bases). Germline V lookup: CDR1 KGHSH, CDR2 LQKENI. This CDR3 has 14 amino acids. V shed 3 bases and J shed 0 bases, with 9 bases lying between them. The CDR3 DNA reads TGTGCCAGCTCACCCGTCGGGAACTCCTACGAGCAGTACTTC. This codes for CASSPVGNSYEQYF. The full variable domain, completed using reference TRBV18 and TRBJ2-7, is NAGVMQNPRHLVRRRGQEARLRCSPMKGHSHVYWYRQLPEEGLKFMVYLQKENIIDESGMPKERFSAEFPKEGPSILRIQQVVRGDSAAYFCASSPVGNSYEQYFGPGTRLTVT.

This rearrangement joins TRBV5-4 to TRBJ2-1; 7 bases agree with TRBD2. The CDR3 is made up of 15 amino acids. Germline V gives CDR1 SGHNT, CDR2 YYREEE (reference sequence). V shed 0 bases and J 4 bases; nucleotides not matched to a gene: 4. CDR3 DNA sequence: TGTGCCAGCAGCTTGGCGGCTAGCGGATACAATGAGCAGTTCTTC. Its translation is CASSLAASGYNEQFF.

The CDR3 spells CSAWDSSSSYEQYF. CDR3 sequence (DNA): TGCAGTGCTTGGGATTCTTCTAGCTCCTACGAGCAGTACTTC. V gene TRBV20-1 combines with J gene TRBJ2-7; no clear D gene. CDR1 and CDR2 from the germline V gene are DFQATT and SNEGSKA (reference sequence). Trimming shortened V by 5 bases and J by 0 bases, and 14 bases separated the two germline ends. The CDR3 contains 14 residues.

This clonotype was seen a handful of times. The gene calls are TRBV12-3 or TRBV12-4 and TRBJ2-3, with D possibly TRBD2 on 5 matching bases. The CDR3 contains 15 residues. V gave up 3 bases and J gave up 2 bases, with 12 bases separating them. Here the CDR3 DNA reads TGTGCCAGCAGTTTCGCGGGCCAACCCACAGATACGCAGTATTTT. Translating it yields CASSFAGQPTDTQYF.

The genes are TRBV5-1 and TRBJ2-3; no clear D. There are 15 residues in the CDR3. In germline, CDR1 is SGHRS, CDR2 YFSETQ. Between the trimmed V and J ends, which lost 0 bases and 2 bases, there was a span of 10 bases. This CDR3 is CASSLAVSHTDTQYF. The DNA of the CDR3 is TGCGCCAGCAGCTTGGCCGTATCACACACAGATACGCAGTATTTT.

The V call is TRBV6-1, the J call TRBJ2-1, with 12 bases matching TRBD2. V lost 4 bases and J lost 8; bases outside the gene matches: 12. The CDR3 runs to 17 residues. Germline lookup yields CDR1 MNHNS and CDR2 SASEGT. CDR3 sequence: CASSGLNLAGGPHEQFF. For the CDR3, the DNA is TGTGCCAGCAGTGGACTAAACCTAGCGGGAGGGCCTCATGAGCAGTTCTTC.